The source of this T cell receptor (beta chain) is a study of T cells after yellow fever vaccination. This clonotype was seen only a few times. The target antigen is unknown. One entry per CDR3 protein results from TCRdb running MiXCR on the 5' RACE reads. The profile shows 150,000 to 200,000 distinct CDR3 sequences, 9.3% of them singletons. Study-level points and caveats: A faster peak, day 5 versus 15, was reached by the weaker secondary response.

Unmatched junction bases numbered 5, after V lost 6 bases and J lost 14 bases. The CDR3 length is 12 residues. This sequence originates from a man younger than 30 who received the YFV17D yellow fever vaccine. The material sequenced was CD8+ T cells sorted from PBMCs, taken 45 days after the yellow fever booster vaccination. The V and J genes are TRBV12-3 or TRBV12-4 and TRBJ1-6, with 9 nucleotides matching TRBD1. The CDR3 spells CASREQGAALHF. CDR3 bases: TGTGCCAGCAGGGAACAGGGGGCGGCCCTCCACTTT.